These 29 T cell receptor beta chains were sequenced from one sample in a study of blood T cell repertoires in COVID-19. Libraries were prepared by immunoSEQ multiplex PCR; TCRdb keeps only in-frame clonotypes and omits some of them. The sample contains approximately 170,000 clones, 80% to 90% of which appear only once. Sequences were obtained from peripheral blood. The receptors derive from a man aged 45-65 years with active or convalescent COVID-19.

The chain recombines TRBV19 with TRBJ1-4, with D perhaps TRBD1 (5 bases). Per germline, CDR1 LNHDA and CDR2 SQIVND (reference sequence). V gave up 7 bases and J gave up 4 bases, with 13 bases separating them. The CDR3 length is 14 residues. The CDR3 here is CASKPPGGNEKLFF. As DNA, the CDR3 is TGTGCCAGTAAACCCCCGGGGGGTAATGAAAAACTGTTTTTT.

The chain uses TRBV7-2 and TRBJ1-1; no clear D. Trimming removed 4 bases from V and 0 bases from J, with 6 bases in between. The CDR3 is 13 amino acids. Germline CDR1 and CDR2: SGHTA and FQGNSA. As DNA, the CDR3 is TGTGCCAGCAGCTCACAGCTGAACACTGAAGCTTTCTTT. Translating it yields CASSSQLNTEAFF.

The V and J genes are TRBV11-2 and TRBJ2-7, with 10 bases lining up with TRBD1. The junction had 5 bases not matched to a gene; V was cut back by 5 bases and J by 4 bases. Germline assignment: CDR1 SGHAT and CDR2 FQNNGV. This CDR3 spans 14 amino acids. The DNA for the CDR3 is TGTGCCAGCAGCCTCGGACAGGGGGTATACGAGCAGTACTTC. It codes for CASSLGQGVYEQYF.

This rearrangement joins TRBV7-2 to TRBJ1-6; D ambiguous. Germline values: CDR1 SGHTA, CDR2 FQGNSA. This CDR3 is built from 13 residues. Trimming took off 2 bases at V and 6 bases at J, with 5 bases between the two ends. Here the CDR3 DNA reads TGTGCCAGCAGCTTACAGGCTAATTCACCCCTCCACTTT. It yields the protein CASSLQANSPLHF. The full variable domain, with the rest looked up from reference TRBV7-2 and TRBJ1-6, is GAGVSQSPSNKVTEKGKDVELRCDPISGHTALYWYRQSLGQGLEFLIYFQGNSAPDKSGLPSDRFSAERTGGSVSTLTIQRTQQEDSAVYLCASSLQANSPLHFGNGTRLTVT.

This chain uses TRBV7-2 with TRBJ1-5, with 11 bases matching TRBD1. V trimming: 1 base; J trimming: 6 bases; junction bases outside the gene matches: 11. The V gene's germline CDR1 is SGHTA and CDR2 FQGNSA. The CDR3 spans 18 residues. The CDR3 spells CASSLVEGTGTGGQPQHF. The CDR3 coding sequence is TGTGCCAGCAGCTTAGTAGAAGGAACCGGGACAGGGGGTCAGCCCCAGCATTTT.

This clone was counted between two and nine times. The chain uses TRBV18 and TRBJ2-7; unclear D gene. Trimming shortened V by 0 bases and J by 0 bases, and 6 bases separated the two germline ends. Germline loops: CDR1 KGHSH, CDR2 LQKENI. The CDR3 consists of 14 residues. The CDR3 region is CASSPPDNSYEQYF. The CDR3 region has the DNA TGTGCCAGCTCACCACCCGACAACTCCTACGAGCAGTACTTC. The whole variable domain, filled in from reference TRBV18 and TRBJ2-7, reads NAGVMQNPRHLVRRRGQEARLRCSPMKGHSHVYWYRQLPEEGLKFMVYLQKENIIDESGMPKERFSAEFPKEGPSILRIQQVVRGDSAAYFCASSPPDNSYEQYFGPGTRLTVT.

Details on this clone: Other DNA sequences in this specimen translate into the identical CDR3. This chain connects TRBV28 to TRBJ2-3; D gene unclear. This CDR3 is 12 amino acids long. The germline V gene has CDR1 MDHEN and CDR2 SYDVKM. V dropped 6 bases and J dropped 2 bases, with 6 bases sitting between them. The CDR3 loop is CASSLLTDTQYF. In nucleotides, the CDR3 is TGTGCCAGCAGCCTCCTCACAGATACGCAGTATTTT.

V and J are TRBV29-1 and TRBJ2-1, with D hard to call. CDR3 size: 15 residues. Trimming removed 5 bases from V and 3 bases from J, with 17 bases in between. Germline lookup yields CDR1 SQVTM and CDR2 ANQGSEA. The DNA for the CDR3 is TGCAGCGTTCTAAGTGGTGGGCAGAACTACAATGAGCAGTTCTTC. This sequence encodes CSVLSGGQNYNEQFF.

This chain connects TRBV19 to TRBJ2-1, with TRBD2 matching 9 bases. CDR1 LNHDA and CDR2 SQIVND come from the germline V gene (reference sequence). This CDR3 is built from 15 residues. V shed 5 bases and J 8 bases; nucleotides not matched to a gene: 10. The CDR3 DNA sequence: TGTGCCAGTAGTTCAGCGGGAGGAAGAAGCGATGAGCAGTTCTTC. Protein sequence: CASSSAGGRSDEQFF.

The chain employs TRBV4-2 and TRBJ2-5; D is perhaps TRBD2 (6 bases). Germline CDR1 and CDR2: LGHNA and YNFKEQ. V shed 1 base and J shed 5 bases, with 11 bases lying between them. CDR3 length equals 14 residues. CDR3 region: CASSQATSSETQYF. For the CDR3, the DNA is TGTGCCAGCAGCCAAGCAACTAGCTCGGAGACCCAGTACTTC.

The rearrangement uses TRBV24-1 and TRBJ2-3, with D perhaps TRBD1 (6 bases). The germline gives CDR1 KGHDR, CDR2 SFDVKD. The V end was cut by 4 bases, the J end by 3 bases, with 16 bases between. There are 16 residues in the CDR3. The CDR3 reads CATSDPGQGRTDTQYF. In nucleotides, the CDR3 is TGTGCCACCAGTGACCCTGGCCAGGGGCGTACAGATACGCAGTATTTT.

The chain has TRBV6-5 and TRBJ1-2; the match to TRBD1 covers 7 bases. The CDR3 runs 15 residues. Germline loops: CDR1 MNHEY, CDR2 SVGAGI. V lost 0 bases and J lost 4; bases outside the gene matches: 5. The CDR3 sequence: CASSYSGTATYGYTF. The CDR3 nucleotides read TGTGCCAGCAGTTACTCGGGGACAGCTACCTATGGCTACACCTTC.

The chain has TRBV4-1 and TRBJ2-7; 9 positions match TRBD2. Germline CDR1 MGHRA, CDR2 YSYEKL. The CDR3 runs 16 residues. V gave up 0 bases and J gave up 5 bases; unmatched junction bases: 8. The CDR3 loop is CASSQDLAGGLDEQYF. The CDR3 bases are TGCGCCAGCAGCCAAGATTTGGCGGGAGGGCTGGACGAGCAGTACTTC.

This clone came up a few times. The rearrangement uses TRBV5-5 and TRBJ1-5; D possibly corresponds to TRBD1 (5 bases). Trimming left V 3 bases short and J 6 bases short, with 19 bases between. CDR1 and CDR2 from the germline V gene are SGHKS and YYEKEE (reference sequence). The CDR3 has 16 residues. CDR3 sequence: CASSSGVGARGQPQHF. As DNA, the CDR3 is TGTGCCAGCAGCTCGGGGGTCGGGGCCCGAGGTCAGCCCCAGCATTTT.

J is TRBJ2-1 and V is TRBV3-1 (or the pseudogene TRBV3-2), with D tentatively TRBD2 (5 bases). Trimming removed 1 base at V and 9 bases at J, with 10 bases between. The V gene's germline CDR1 is LGHDT and CDR2 YNNKEL (reference sequence). The CDR3 length is 13 residues. In DNA form, the CDR3 reads TGTGCCAGCAGCCAAGTAGTAGCGCGTGAGCAGTTCTTC. Translating it yields CASSQVVAREQFF.

V is TRBV28 and J is TRBJ2-1, with TRBD2 matching 10 bases. The CDR3 is made up of 17 amino acids. The V gene's germline CDR1 is MDHEN and CDR2 SYDVKM. The J segment lost 6 bases and the V segment lost 4 bases, leaving 12 bases of the junction unmatched. DNA of the CDR3: TGTGCCAGCAGTTCAATATCCCCGGCTAGCGGGAGCAATGAGCAGTTCTTC. It translates to CASSSISPASGSNEQFF. Full variable domain (rest looked up from reference TRBV28 and TRBJ2-1): DVKVTQSSRYLVKRTGEKVFLECVQDMDHENMFWYRQDPGLGLRLIYFSYDVKMKEKGDIPEGYSVSREKKERFSLILESASTNQTSMYLCASSSISPASGSNEQFFGPGTRLTVL.

The J gene is TRBJ2-1, the V gene TRBV10-3; D unresolved. The CDR3 has 14 residues. The V end was cut by 7 bases, the J end by 9 bases, with 19 bases between. Germline V gene data show CDR1 as ENHRY and CDR2 as SYGVKD. CDR3 DNA: TGTGCCATCATGCCCAGGCTAAGTACTGGTGAGCAGTTCTTC. Translated: CAIMPRLSTGEQFF.

This chain links TRBV5-1 with TRBJ2-5; 13 bases are shared with TRBD2. Germline V CDR1 and CDR2: SGHRS, YFSETQ. J gave up 4 bases and V 0 bases, and 6 bases lay outside the gene matches. The CDR3 length is 17 residues. CDR3 amino acids: CASSLEGTSGAIETQYF. DNA for the CDR3: TGCGCCAGCAGCTTGGAGGGGACTAGCGGGGCAATAGAGACCCAGTACTTC.

In DNA, the CDR3 is TGTGCCAGCAGCTTGACGAGGGCATCCTACGAGCAGTACTTC. Amino acids: CASSLTRASYEQYF. This rearrangement joins TRBV7-2 to TRBJ2-7; TRBD2 might be the D (5 bases). This CDR3 contains 14 residues. Germline-derived CDR1 and CDR2 are SGHTA and FQGNSA. V was pared by 3 bases and J by 1 base, with 10 bases between.

The chain recombines TRBV24-1 with TRBJ2-5; D not certain. V gave up 4 bases and J gave up 1 base, with 9 bases separating them. The CDR3 sequence is 14 residues long. Germline V gene data show CDR1 as KGHDR and CDR2 as SFDVKD. The CDR3 sequence is CATSETWAQETQYF. The CDR3 DNA reads as TGTGCCACCAGTGAGACGTGGGCCCAAGAGACCCAGTACTTC.

CDR3 loop: CASSATSGRRGSQYF. The CDR3 region has the DNA TGTGCCAGCAGCGCGACTAGCGGGAGGAGGGGGTCCCAGTACTTC. The rearrangement joins TRBV2 to TRBJ2-5; 13 bases are shared with TRBD2. In germline, CDR1 is SNHLY, CDR2 FYNNEI. The junction had 10 bases not matched to a gene; V was cut back by 6 bases and J by 9 bases. The CDR3 loop spans 15 amino acids.

This chain connects TRBV10-2 to TRBJ2-3; 14 nucleotides agree with TRBD2. Looked up from germline, CDR1 is WSHSY and CDR2 is SAAADI. The CDR3 has 16 amino acids. V was clipped by 4 bases and J by 4 bases; unmatched bases: 4. This CDR3 is CASSGGTSGSPDTQYF. Written as DNA, the CDR3 is TGCGCCAGCAGTGGGGGGACTAGCGGGAGCCCAGATACGCAGTATTTT.

This sequence joins TRBV11-3 and TRBJ2-5; 10 bases line up with TRBD1. The CDR3 totals 16 residues. The V gene's germline CDR1 is SGHNT and CDR2 YENEEA. After removal of 5 bases from V and 4 bases from J, the junction contained 10 bases not matched to a gene. The CDR3 DNA is TGTGCCAGCAGCCAAGGGGGGACAGGGGCCGGAGAGACCCAGTACTTC. Its protein is CASSQGGTGAGETQYF.

This chain uses TRBV21-1 with TRBJ1-5. TRBV21-1 is a documented pseudogene. This CDR3 is 10 amino acids long. The CDR3 protein is CASILGPQHF. DNA for the CDR3: TGTGCCAGCATACTTGGTCCCCAGCATTTT.

V gene TRBV5-1 combines with J gene TRBJ2-5, with D possibly being TRBD1 (6 bases). The V end lost 2 bases, the J end lost 1 base, and 9 bases lay between the germline ends. CDR3 length: 14 residues. Germline values: CDR1 SGHRS, CDR2 YFSETQ. The CDR3 spells CASSLQGGQETQYF. As DNA, the CDR3 is TGCGCCAGCAGCTTACAGGGTGGCCAAGAGACCCAGTACTTC.

The rearrangement joins TRBV3-1 (or the pseudogene TRBV3-2) to TRBJ1-2; D uncertain. The CDR3 extends over 12 amino acids. Per the germline V gene, CDR1 is LGHDT and CDR2 is YNNKEL (reference sequence). The V and J ends lost 1 base and 7 bases respectively, with 7 bases between them. The DNA of the CDR3 is TGTGCCAGCAGCCAAGCAGGTGCTGGCTACACCTTC. Its protein is CASSQAGAGYTF.

This sequence joins TRBV3-1 (or the pseudogene TRBV3-2) and TRBJ1-1; 7 bases align to TRBD1. This CDR3 spans 15 amino acids. Germline V gene sequence: CDR1 LGHDT, CDR2 YNNKEL (reference sequence). After removal of 4 bases from V and 2 bases from J, the junction contained 7 bases not matched to a gene. DNA of the CDR3: TGTGCCAGCAGCCCCAGGGGGACCTTAAACACTGAAGCTTTCTTT. Protein sequence: CASSPRGTLNTEAFF.

The V call is TRBV29-1, the J call TRBJ2-5, with D possibly TRBD1 on 5 matching bases. V lost 3 bases, J lost 4 bases, and 18 bases lay in between. CDR3 size: 15 residues. Germline CDR1 SQVTM, CDR2 ANQGSEA. This CDR3 is CSVEDPKGSGETQYF. The CDR3 coding sequence is TGCAGCGTTGAGGACCCTAAGGGGTCGGGAGAGACCCAGTACTTC.

V usage is TRBV27 and J usage is TRBJ1-2; TRBD1 might be the D (6 bases). V shed 5 bases and J shed 6 bases, with 16 bases lying between them. This CDR3 spans 14 amino acids. The germline V gene has CDR1 MNHEY and CDR2 SMNVEV (reference sequence). The CDR3 coding sequence is TGTGCCAGCAGTATCGGACGGACAGCACATGGCTACACCTTC. Translating it yields CASSIGRTAHGYTF.